This T cell receptor beta chain stems from a study of T cells in Graves' hyperthyroidism and ophthalmopathy. The sample holds many counts of this clonotype. From RNA transcripts, TCR beta CDR3 regions were amplified. The TCR CDR3 was amplified in a first-round RT-PCR using the HTBI primer set. One entry per CDR3 protein, called by TCRdb with MiXCR from the multiplex PCR reads. The sample yields hundreds of thousands of distinct CDR3 sequences, 11% to 15% seen once. The specimen sequenced was blood. The TCR was taken from a woman between 18 and 29 years old with Graves' hyperthyroidism.

DNA of the CDR3: TGTGCCAGCCGGGGCAGCCCCAGCACAGATACGCAGTATTTT. Encoded protein: CASRGSPSTDTQYF. V and J are TRBV6-2 or TRBV6-3 and TRBJ2-3; TRBD1 or TRBD2 may be the D gene (5 bases each). The germline gives CDR1 MNHEY, CDR2 SVGEGT. The CDR3 spans 14 residues. Deletions cut 8 bases from V and 0 bases from J, with 12 bases between.